The clone carrying this T cell receptor beta chain appeared many times. The antigen is not known. Researchers took RNA transcripts and amplified the TCR beta CDR3 regions from them. The primer set for the first-round RT-PCR of the TCR CDR3 was HTBI. From the multiplex PCR reads, TCRdb called clonotypes with MiXCR, one entry per CDR3 protein. The sample includes 500,000 to 750,000 distinct CDR3 sequences, approximately 14% of them seen just once. Disease duration was under 3 months in the ophthalmopathy patients, who also had a Clinical Activity Score of at least 3 and a NOSPECS grade of at least 4. Patients were excluded because of uncontrolled infection, other autoimmune disease, pregnancy or lactation. This sample was included in a study of T cells in Graves' hyperthyroidism and ophthalmopathy. Study-wide results and caveats: Ophthalmopathy and stable hyperthyroidism were separated by a 13 V-J model.

This TCR was recovered from a woman aged 18-35 years with Graves' ophthalmopathy. The sample consisted of blood.

DNA of the CDR3: TGTGCCAGCAGTGGCGCTAGCTATGAGCAGTTCTTC. It yields the protein CASSGASYEQFF. This chain connects TRBV2 to TRBJ2-1; D may be TRBD2 (5 bases). V was clipped by 4 bases and J by 8 bases, with 9 bases between them. In germline, CDR1 is SNHLY, CDR2 FYNNEI. This CDR3 spans 12 amino acids. Filled out from reference TRBV2 and TRBJ2-1, the complete variable domain reads EPEVTQTPSHQVTQMGQEVILRCVPISNHLYFYWYRQILGQKVEFLVSFYNNEISEKSEIFDDQFSVERPDGSNFTLKIRSTKLEDSAMYFCASSGASYEQFFGPGTRLTVL.